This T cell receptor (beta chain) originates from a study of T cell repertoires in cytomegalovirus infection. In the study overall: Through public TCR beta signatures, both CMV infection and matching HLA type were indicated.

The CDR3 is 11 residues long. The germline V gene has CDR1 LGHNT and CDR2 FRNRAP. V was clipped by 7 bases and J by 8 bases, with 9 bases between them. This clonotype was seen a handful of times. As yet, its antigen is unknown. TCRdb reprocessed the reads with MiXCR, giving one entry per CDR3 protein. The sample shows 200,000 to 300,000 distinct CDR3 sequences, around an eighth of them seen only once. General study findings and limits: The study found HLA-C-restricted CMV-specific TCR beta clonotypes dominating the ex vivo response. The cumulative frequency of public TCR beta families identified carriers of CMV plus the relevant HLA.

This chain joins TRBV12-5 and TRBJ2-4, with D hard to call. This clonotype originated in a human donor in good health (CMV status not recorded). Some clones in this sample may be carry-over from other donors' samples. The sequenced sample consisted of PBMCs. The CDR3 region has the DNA TGTGCTAGTGCCAACCCAGACATTCAGTACTTC. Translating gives CASANPDIQYF.